This entry lists 7 T cell receptor beta chains sequenced from one sample in a study of beta chain features in type 1 diabetes. Every isolated RNA sample was fully reverse transcribed, so sequencing captured expressed TCRB transcripts. Produced via immunoSEQ multiplex PCR; TCRdb's table is partial and in-frame only. The sample holds nearly 250,000 clones, about 71% seen once. The specimen sequenced was naive CD4+ T cells from blood. These receptors all come from a man aged 30 to 45 in good health.

In regard to this clone: The same CDR3 arises from other DNA sequences in this sample as well. The chain carries TRBV20-1 and TRBJ2-1; D ambiguous. The CDR3 spans 11 residues. V was cut by 3 bases and J by 4 bases, with 4 bases left in between. Germline loops: CDR1 DFQATT, CDR2 SNEGSKA (reference sequence). The CDR3 spells CSAREYNEQFF. In DNA, the CDR3 is TGCAGTGCTAGGGAGTACAATGAGCAGTTCTTC.

The rearrangement uses TRBV25-1 and TRBJ2-5; weak D call: TRBD1 (6 bases). V shed 6 bases and J shed 2 bases, with 16 bases lying between them. The germline CDR1 and CDR2 sequences are MGHDK and SYGVNS. CDR3 length: 15 residues. The CDR3 DNA sequence: TGTGCCAGCAGCCCTTTGGACAGACTACAAGAGACCCAGTACTTC. Translating it yields CASSPLDRLQETQYF.

The genes are TRBV11-2 and TRBJ2-4; D possibly corresponds to TRBD2 (6 bases). Germline CDR1 and CDR2: SGHAT and FQNNGV. CDR3 length: 15 amino acids. The V end lost 5 bases, the J end lost 6 bases, and 17 bases lay between the germline ends. CDR3 loop: CASSPQFAGTNIQYF. The CDR3 nucleotides read TGTGCCAGCAGCCCCCAATTTGCGGGGACAAACATTCAGTACTTC.

The count of this clone is one. The chain has TRBV29-1 and TRBJ1-4; TRBD1 is a possible D gene (5 bases). The germline V and J ends were trimmed by 1 base and 7 bases, with 19 bases remaining between them. The CDR3 length is 16 residues. Germline-derived CDR1 and CDR2 are SQVTM and ANQGSEA. The DNA of the CDR3 is TGCAGCGTTGAAGTAGCAGAAGCCGGGGCGAGTGAAAAACTGTTTTTT. Amino acid sequence: CSVEVAEAGASEKLFF.

The chain is built from TRBV19 and TRBJ1-1; the D gene is possibly TRBD1 (6 bases). The CDR3 is 15 amino acids. Germline values: CDR1 LNHDA, CDR2 SQIVND (reference sequence). V was trimmed by 6 bases and J by 0 bases, leaving 14 bases between them. This CDR3 is CASSLQTGLNTEAFF. In nucleotides, the CDR3 is TGTGCCAGTAGCCTTCAAACAGGGCTGAACACTGAAGCTTTCTTT.

This chain connects TRBV30 to TRBJ1-3, with TRBD1 identical over 7 bases. CDR1 is GTSNPN, CDR2 SVGIG, per germline (reference sequence). After removal of 4 bases from V and 5 bases from J, the junction contained 5 bases not matched to a gene. The CDR3 is made up of 13 amino acids. CDR3 sequence (DNA): TGTGCCTGGATGACAGGGTCCCGAAACACCATATATTTT. The encoded protein is CAWMTGSRNTIYF.

The rearrangement uses TRBV29-1 and TRBJ1-1; 7 bases line up with TRBD1. Germline V gives CDR1 SQVTM, CDR2 ANQGSEA. The CDR3 is made up of 14 amino acids. J lost 1 base, V lost 3 bases, and 5 bases had no gene match. The CDR3 sequence is CSVDRGQRNTEAFF. CDR3 nucleotide sequence: TGCAGCGTTGACCGGGGACAGAGGAACACTGAAGCTTTCTTT.